The 19 T cell receptor beta chains listed next were all sequenced from one sample in a study of immune evolution from preneoplasia to lung adenocarcinoma. Measured with immunoSEQ multiplex PCR; TCRdb has only the in-frame clones, and not every one. The data hold fewer than 13,000 clones, with about 76% observed a single time. The sample comprised FFPE minimally invasive lung adenocarcinoma tissue. These receptors originate from a donor at least 70 years old with lung adenocarcinoma.

The genes are TRBV28 and TRBJ2-3, with 9 bases identical to TRBD1. CDR3 length: 17 residues. The germline V gene encodes CDR1 MDHEN and CDR2 SYDVKM. J lost 6 bases, V lost 6 bases, and 16 bases had no gene match. The CDR3 nucleotides are TGTGCCAGCAGACCCTCGCCGGGACAGGGAACTCGGGATACGCAGTATTTT. It yields the protein CASRPSPGQGTRDTQYF.

V gene TRBV18 combines with J gene TRBJ2-1; 7 bases fit TRBD2. Germline CDR1 is KGHSH and CDR2 is LQKENI. There are 16 residues in the CDR3. V trimming: 2 bases; J trimming: 2 bases; junction bases outside the gene matches: 6. CDR3 DNA: TGTGCCAGCTCACCAATGGCTAGCGGTACCTACAATGAGCAGTTCTTC. Its translation: CASSPMASGTYNEQFF.

This chain connects TRBV18 to TRBJ2-3; 8 bases fit TRBD2. J was trimmed by 0 bases and V by 3 bases; bases with no gene match: 11. In germline, CDR1 is KGHSH, CDR2 LQKENI. This CDR3 is built from 18 residues. CDR3 sequence: CASSPLPTSGASTDTQYF. As DNA, the CDR3 is TGTGCCAGCTCACCCCTACCTACTAGCGGAGCTAGCACAGATACGCAGTATTTT.

This clone was found once. This chain joins TRBV4-1 and TRBJ2-5; no definite D call. The germline CDR1 and CDR2 sequences are MGHRA and YSYEKL. The CDR3 loop spans 12 amino acids. The germline V and J ends were trimmed by 0 bases and 5 bases, with 4 bases remaining between them. This chain's CDR3 is CASSQDFETQYF. CDR3 nucleotides: TGCGCCAGCAGCCAAGATTTTGAGACCCAGTACTTC.

This clone was detected only a few times. V gene TRBV5-8 combines with J gene TRBJ2-1, with 9 bases that match TRBD2. This CDR3 has 13 amino acids. Germline V lookup: CDR1 SGHTS, CDR2 YDEGEE. Unmatched junction bases numbered 8, after V lost 7 bases and J lost 9 bases. CDR3: CASQAGGPGEQFF. CDR3 in DNA: TGTGCCAGCCAGGCGGGAGGGCCAGGTGAGCAGTTCTTC. The variable domain in full, with the rest retrieved from reference TRBV5-8 and TRBJ2-1, is EAGVTQSPTHLIKTRGQQATLRCSPISGHTSVYWYQQALGLGLQFLLWYDEGEERNRGNFPPRFSGRQFPNYSSELNVNALELEDSALYLCASQAGGPGEQFFGPGTRLTVL.

The CDR3 reads CASKLGVFPGELFF. DNA of the CDR3: TGTGCCAGTAAATTGGGGGTATTTCCCGGGGAGCTGTTTTTT. The chain joins TRBV6-1 to TRBJ2-2; D is possibly TRBD1 or TRBD2 (5 bases each). V was cut by 9 bases and J by 6 bases, with 17 bases left in between. Per germline, CDR1 MNHNS and CDR2 SASEGT. CDR3 length: 14 amino acids.

The V call is TRBV4-2, the J call TRBJ2-5; D uncertain. Trimming took 4 bases from V and 0 from J, leaving 12 bases between them. Germline V CDR1 and CDR2: LGHNA, YNFKEQ. This CDR3 has 15 amino acids. CDR3 loop: CASSPGDRNQETQYF. The CDR3 DNA reads as TGTGCCAGCAGCCCGGGCGATAGGAACCAAGAGACCCAGTACTTC.

The chain joins TRBV6-1 to TRBJ2-7, with 8 nucleotides matching TRBD2. V trimming: 6 bases; J trimming: 0 bases; junction bases outside the gene matches: 4. In germline, CDR1 is MNHNS, CDR2 SASEGT. The CDR3 has 14 amino acids. The CDR3 loop reads CASRLSGASYEQYF. The CDR3 DNA is TGTGCCAGCAGACTTAGCGGGGCCTCCTACGAGCAGTACTTC.

The chain carries TRBV27 and TRBJ2-1, with 15 bases aligning to TRBD2. The CDR3 sequence is 16 residues long. Germline-derived CDR1 and CDR2 are MNHEY and SMNVEV (reference sequence). V lost 5 bases, J lost 8 bases, and 7 bases stayed unmatched. CDR3 sequence reads: CASSPIGLAGGDEQFF. CDR3 nucleotides: TGTGCCAGCAGTCCCATCGGACTAGCGGGAGGGGATGAGCAGTTCTTC.

This clone was recorded a few times. The rearrangement joins TRBV7-2 to TRBJ2-1; 7 bases align to TRBD2. Germline V lookup: CDR1 SGHTA, CDR2 FQGNSA. V trimming: 3 bases; J trimming: 9 bases; junction bases outside the gene matches: 5. CDR3 length equals 13 residues. The CDR3 region has the DNA TGTGCCAGCAGCTTTTCCCCGGGAGGTGAGCAGTTCTTC. This encodes CASSFSPGGEQFF.

This clone was counted only a few times. The chain employs TRBV19 and TRBJ2-7; unclear D gene. CDR1 is LNHDA and CDR2 is SQIVND in the germline V gene (reference sequence). Trimming removed 0 bases at V and 7 bases at J, with 13 bases between. The CDR3 extends over 14 amino acids. CDR3: CASSIDSSPEEQYF. The CDR3 nucleotides are TGTGCCAGTAGTATAGATTCGTCCCCCGAAGAGCAGTACTTC.

The rearrangement joins TRBV29-1 to TRBJ2-4; tentative D call: TRBD2 (6 bases). V dropped 4 bases and J dropped 9 bases, with 10 bases sitting between them. Per germline, CDR1 SQVTM and CDR2 ANQGSEA. CDR3 length: 11 amino acids. Written as DNA, the CDR3 is TGCAGCGTTGGTGTGGGGGGCATTCAGTACTTC. This translates into CSVGVGGIQYF.

This clone was recorded a few times. The genes are TRBV23-1 and TRBJ2-4; 10 bases align to TRBD2. TRBV23-1 is an ORF, with its function uncertain. V trimming: 2 bases; J trimming: 2 bases; junction bases outside the gene matches: 9. The CDR3 is 18 amino acids. For the CDR3, the DNA is TGCGCCAGCAGTCAAGCTCTAGCGGGAGAAAGGACCAAAAACATTCAGTACTTC. The encoded protein is CASSQALAGERTKNIQYF.

V usage is TRBV30 and J usage is TRBJ1-4; a possible D gene is TRBD1 (6 bases). Germline V lookup: CDR1 GTSNPN, CDR2 SVGIG (reference sequence). The CDR3 runs 15 residues. Trimming stripped 6 bases from V and 7 bases from J, with 21 bases between. CDR3 DNA sequence: TGTGCCTGCGAACCCCCCGGAGGGGGGGCTGAAAAACTGTTTTTT. Its translation: CACEPPGGGAEKLFF.

V gene TRBV11-1 combines with J gene TRBJ2-5, with 11 bases lining up with TRBD1. The germline V gene encodes CDR1 SGHAT and CDR2 FQDESV (reference sequence). Trimming at V came to 3 bases and at J to 5 bases, leaving 2 bases not matched to a gene. The CDR3 runs to 14 residues. The DNA of the CDR3 is TGTGCCAGCAGCTTGGACAGGGGGCAGGAGACCCAGTACTTC. This codes for CASSLDRGQETQYF.

This clone has only a few counts. This chain connects TRBV4-1 to TRBJ2-2, with no clear D. The CDR3 consists of 15 residues. The V gene lost 0 bases and the J gene lost 3 bases, with 8 bases spanning the gap. Germline loops: CDR1 MGHRA, CDR2 YSYEKL. In nucleotides, the CDR3 is TGCGCCAGCAGCCAAGAGGGAACGGACACCGGGGAGCTGTTTTTT. Translating gives CASSQEGTDTGELFF.

This clone was seen only once. The chain joins TRBV19 to TRBJ1-5; D gene uncertain. This CDR3 has 18 residues. The germline V gene has CDR1 LNHDA and CDR2 SQIVND (reference sequence). V gave up 9 bases and J gave up 2 bases, with 26 bases separating them. This CDR3 is CASAQQSDGKRGNQPQHF. Here the CDR3 DNA reads TGTGCCAGCGCTCAGCAGTCGGACGGAAAAAGGGGCAATCAGCCCCAGCATTTT.

The CDR3 loop is CASSMDETSGLYNEQFF. The CDR3 DNA reads as TGTGCCAGTAGTATGGATGAAACTAGCGGCCTCTACAATGAGCAGTTCTTC. This chain joins TRBV19 and TRBJ2-1; 8 bases map to TRBD2. V lost 3 bases to trimming and J lost 3 bases; unmatched junction nucleotides: 10. The CDR3 contains 17 residues. CDR1 is LNHDA, CDR2 SQIVND, per germline (reference sequence).

This clone was observed once. The J gene is TRBJ1-1, the V gene TRBV5-1, with 8 positions matching TRBD1. The CDR3 is 15 residues long. Germline V gene data show CDR1 as SGHRS and CDR2 as YFSETQ. V shed 0 bases and J 4 bases; nucleotides not matched to a gene: 5. The DNA of the CDR3 is TGCGCCAGCAGCTTGGCCCAGGGGGCTGTCACTGAAGCTTTCTTT. Translated: CASSLAQGAVTEAFF. Looking up the rest from reference TRBV5-1 and TRBJ1-1 gives the full variable domain: KAGVTQTPRYLIKTRGQQVTLSCSPISGHRSVSWYQQTPGQGLQFLFEYFSETQRNKGNFPGRFSGRQFSNSRSEMNVSTLELGDSALYLCASSLAQGAVTEAFFGQGTRLTVV.